This TCR beta chain was retrieved from a study of blood T cell repertoires in COVID-19. The CDR3 sequence is 15 residues long. Germline V CDR1 and CDR2: SGHVS, FQNEAQ. Trimming took 7 bases from V and 1 from J, leaving 11 bases between them. Libraries were prepared by immunoSEQ multiplex PCR; TCRdb keeps only in-frame clonotypes and omits some of them. The top ten clones hold around 15% of a sample with about 58,000 clones, about 88% of them seen once. This receptor was identified in a woman aged 55-69 years with active COVID-19. Specimen: peripheral blood. The chain couples TRBV7-8 to TRBJ2-6, with D possibly matching TRBD2 (6 bases). The CDR3 DNA reads TGTGCCAGCACAAGGGACTTGTCTGGGGCCAACGTCCTGACTTTC. Its translation is CASTRDLSGANVLTF.